This entry concerns a single T cell receptor beta chain. The entry originates in a study of blood T cell repertoires in COVID-19. Across the study: The samples span acute and convalescent COVID-19 from the United States, Italy and Spain. Sample material is recorded as cDNA or gDNA derived from T cells, B-cell-depleted T cells, or PBMCs.

The CDR3 length is 15 residues. J gave up 5 bases and V 6 bases, and 7 bases lay outside the gene matches. The V gene's germline CDR1 is LGHNT and CDR2 FRNRAP. Original methodology: Researchers report that nucleated cell counts were estimated from reference gene primer amplification. Sequencing used immunoSEQ multiplex PCR; TCRdb keeps in-frame clones, though not all of them. V and J calls plus clone size are reproduced from that table; the DNA served to infer D and trimming. The table has approximately 94,000 clones, just over 85% seen once; the top ten hold about 8%. This sequence joins TRBV12-5 and TRBJ2-1, with TRBD2 matching 10 bases. The sample consisted of peripheral blood. This receptor was taken from a woman in her 70s with acute or convalescent COVID-19. This CDR3 is CASGPTSGRNNEQFF. The CDR3, as DNA: TGTGCTAGTGGCCCGACTAGCGGGCGGAACAATGAGCAGTTCTTC. The whole variable domain, remainder taken from reference TRBV12-5 and TRBJ2-1, is DARVTQTPRHKVTEMGQEVTMRCQPILGHNTVFWYRQTMMQGLELLAYFRNRAPLDDSGMPKDRFSAEMPDATLATLKIQPSEPRDSAVYFCASGPTSGRNNEQFFGPGTRLTVL.